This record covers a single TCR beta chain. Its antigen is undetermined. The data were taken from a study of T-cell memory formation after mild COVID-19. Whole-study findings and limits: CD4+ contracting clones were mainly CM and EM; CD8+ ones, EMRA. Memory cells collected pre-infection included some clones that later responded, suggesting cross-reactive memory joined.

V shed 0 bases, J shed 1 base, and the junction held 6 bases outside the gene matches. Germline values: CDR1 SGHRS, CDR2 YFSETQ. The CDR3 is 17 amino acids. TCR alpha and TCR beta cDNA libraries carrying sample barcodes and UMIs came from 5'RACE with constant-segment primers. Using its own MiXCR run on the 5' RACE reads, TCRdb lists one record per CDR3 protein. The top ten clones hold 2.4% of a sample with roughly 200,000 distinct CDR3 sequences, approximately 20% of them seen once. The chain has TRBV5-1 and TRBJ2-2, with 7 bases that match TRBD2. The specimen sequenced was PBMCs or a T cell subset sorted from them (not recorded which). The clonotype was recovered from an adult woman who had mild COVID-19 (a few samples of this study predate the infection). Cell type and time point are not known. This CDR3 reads CASSLEYRGGNTGELFF. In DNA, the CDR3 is TGCGCCAGCAGCTTGGAATATCGCGGGGGGAACACCGGGGAGCTGTTTTTT. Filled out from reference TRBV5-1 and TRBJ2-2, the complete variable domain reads KAGVTQTPRYLIKTRGQQVTLSCSPISGHRSVSWYQQTPGQGLQFLFEYFSETQRNKGNFPGRFSGRQFSNSRSEMNVSTLELGDSALYLCASSLEYRGGNTGELFFGEGSRLTVL.